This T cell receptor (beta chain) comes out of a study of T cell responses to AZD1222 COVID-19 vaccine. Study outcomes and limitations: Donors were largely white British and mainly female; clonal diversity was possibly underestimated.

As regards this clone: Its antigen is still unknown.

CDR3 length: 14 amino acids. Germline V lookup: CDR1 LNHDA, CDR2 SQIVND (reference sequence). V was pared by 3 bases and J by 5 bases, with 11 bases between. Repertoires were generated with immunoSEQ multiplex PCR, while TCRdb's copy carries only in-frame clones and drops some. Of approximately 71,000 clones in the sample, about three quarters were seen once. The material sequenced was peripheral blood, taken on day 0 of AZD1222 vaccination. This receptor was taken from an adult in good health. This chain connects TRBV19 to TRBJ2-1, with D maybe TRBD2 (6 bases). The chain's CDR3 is CASSIALAHNEQFF. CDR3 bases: TGTGCCAGTAGTATTGCACTAGCTCACAATGAGCAGTTCTTC.